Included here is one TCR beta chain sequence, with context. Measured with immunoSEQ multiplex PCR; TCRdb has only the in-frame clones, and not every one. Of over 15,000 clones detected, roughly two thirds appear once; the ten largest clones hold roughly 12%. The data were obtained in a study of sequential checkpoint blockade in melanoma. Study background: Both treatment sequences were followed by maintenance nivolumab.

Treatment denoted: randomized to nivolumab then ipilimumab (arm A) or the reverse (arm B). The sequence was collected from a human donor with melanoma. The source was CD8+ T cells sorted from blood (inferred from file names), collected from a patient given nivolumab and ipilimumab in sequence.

CDR3 residues: CSVEETGHGNNEQFF. CDR3 nucleotides: TGCAGCGTTGAAGAGACGGGACACGGTAACAATGAGCAGTTCTTC. The chain uses TRBV29-1 and TRBJ2-1, with D perhaps matching TRBD1 (6 bases). Germline V gives CDR1 SQVTM, CDR2 ANQGSEA. This CDR3 is 15 amino acids long. Trimming cost V 0 bases and J 5 bases, with 14 bases left between them.